Presented here are 25 T cell receptor beta chains from one specimen sequenced in a study of cytomegalovirus exposure and HLA in healthy donors. TCRdb keeps only in-frame clones here, not all; method: immunoSEQ multiplex PCR. The sample lists some 48,000 clones; just over 85% were seen once. The sequencing input was PBMCs. The source is a woman in her 30s in good health and CMV-seronegative.

The chain uses TRBV28 and TRBJ2-1; 9 positions agree with TRBD2. The CDR3 spans 16 residues. V lost 6 bases, J lost 3 bases, and 9 bases stayed unmatched. CDR1 and CDR2 from the germline V gene are MDHEN and SYDVKM. CDR3 region: CASRFLSGGDYNEQFF. CDR3 DNA sequence: TGTGCCAGCAGATTCCTTAGCGGGGGAGACTACAATGAGCAGTTCTTC.

The V call is TRBV4-2, the J call TRBJ2-7; 8 nucleotides align to TRBD2. The length of the CDR3 is 16 residues. The germline V gene has CDR1 LGHNA and CDR2 YNFKEQ. Trimming at V came to 3 bases and at J to 4 bases, leaving 11 bases not matched to a gene. The CDR3 protein is CASSHLNSGTHYEQYF. CDR3 DNA sequence: TGTGCCAGCAGCCACCTTAATAGCGGGACCCATTACGAGCAGTACTTC.

This clone was seen only once. The V gene is TRBV7-3, the J gene TRBJ2-7; 8 bases line up with TRBD1. Looked up from germline, CDR1 is SGHTA and CDR2 is FQGTGA. V shed 0 bases, J shed 2 bases, and the junction held 3 bases outside the gene matches. The CDR3 runs 15 residues. The CDR3 protein is CASSLTGTGPYEQYF. The CDR3 nucleotides read TGTGCCAGCAGCTTAACCGGGACAGGTCCCTACGAGCAGTACTTC.

This clone was seen only once. The chain links TRBV28 to TRBJ1-2; 10 nucleotides line up with TRBD1. The CDR3 is made up of 14 amino acids. After removal of 6 bases from V and 8 bases from J, the junction contained 9 bases not matched to a gene. Germline lookup yields CDR1 MDHEN and CDR2 SYDVKM. The CDR3 here is CASSPVGTGEGYTF. The CDR3 DNA reads TGTGCCAGCAGCCCAGTTGGGACAGGGGAAGGCTACACCTTC.

The chain has TRBV29-1 and TRBJ2-3, with TRBD2 identical over 8 bases. CDR1 SQVTM and CDR2 ANQGSEA come from the germline V gene. The junction had 15 bases not matched to a gene; V was cut back by 4 bases and J by 3 bases. CDR3 size: 17 residues. The CDR3 spells CSVVQARAGGATDTQYF. CDR3 DNA: TGCAGCGTTGTACAGGCCCGGGCGGGAGGCGCTACAGATACGCAGTATTTT.

This rearrangement joins TRBV19 to TRBJ1-2; the D is unclear. Trimming removed 8 bases from V and 7 bases from J, with 26 bases in between. In germline, CDR1 is LNHDA, CDR2 SQIVND (reference sequence). This CDR3 region has 16 residues. CDR3 bases: TGTGCCAGTTATACTAGGAGTGGGTCTGGGTCGGGTGGCTACACCTTC. This codes for CASYTRSGSGSGGYTF.

The chain couples TRBV4-1 to TRBJ1-1; unclear D gene. This CDR3 is 12 amino acids long. The germline gives CDR1 MGHRA, CDR2 YSYEKL. Trimming took off 3 bases at V and 8 bases at J, with 10 bases between the two ends. The CDR3 reads CASSHNTVEAFF. CDR3 nucleotide sequence: TGCGCCAGCAGCCACAATACAGTCGAAGCTTTCTTT.

J is TRBJ2-7 and V is TRBV7-8, with TRBD2 as a possible D gene (6 bases). The CDR3 loop spans 13 amino acids. Germline CDR1 SGHVS, CDR2 FQNEAQ. Trimming cost V 1 base and J 3 bases, with 7 bases left between them. CDR3 amino acids: CASSLVGGYEQYF. Here the CDR3 DNA reads TGTGCCAGCAGCTTAGTCGGGGGCTACGAGCAGTACTTC.

The chain couples TRBV7-3 to TRBJ2-3; 10 bases align to TRBD2. Germline assignment: CDR1 SGHTA and CDR2 FQGTGA. CDR3 length: 15 residues. V trimming: 4 bases; J trimming: 4 bases; junction bases outside the gene matches: 5. CDR3 coding DNA: TGTGCCAGCAGCTACTTAGCGGGAGGTGCAGATACGCAGTATTTT. Amino acid sequence: CASSYLAGGADTQYF.

The count of this clone is one. The V and J genes are TRBV5-1 and TRBJ2-2; 12 bases fit TRBD2. Germline loops: CDR1 SGHRS, CDR2 YFSETQ. V lost 0 bases and J lost 7; bases outside the gene matches: 4. The CDR3 contains 16 residues. This CDR3 is CASSLGLAGVVGELFF. For the CDR3, the DNA is TGCGCCAGCAGCTTGGGACTAGCGGGAGTGGTCGGGGAGCTGTTTTTT. Combining the CDR3 with reference TRBV5-1 and TRBJ2-2 gives the whole variable domain KAGVTQTPRYLIKTRGQQVTLSCSPISGHRSVSWYQQTPGQGLQFLFEYFSETQRNKGNFPGRFSGRQFSNSRSEMNVSTLELGDSALYLCASSLGLAGVVGELFFGEGSRLTVL.

This chain links TRBV20-1 with TRBJ1-2; the D gene is possibly TRBD1 (6 bases). The CDR3 is 11 residues long. Germline values: CDR1 DFQATT, CDR2 SNEGSKA (reference sequence). The V end was cut by 3 bases, the J end by 4 bases, with 6 bases between. The CDR3 loop is CSARTGYGYTF. CDR3 sequence (DNA): TGCAGTGCTAGGACAGGCTATGGCTACACCTTC.

This clone came up once. V gene TRBV28 combines with J gene TRBJ1-2, with D perhaps matching TRBD1 (5 bases). The germline CDR1 and CDR2 sequences are MDHEN and SYDVKM. The CDR3 has 13 residues. Trimming stripped 6 bases from V and 1 base from J, with 9 bases between. Here the CDR3 DNA reads TGTGCCAGCAGACCTAGGGGTAACTATGGCTACACCTTC. It codes for CASRPRGNYGYTF.

V gene TRBV14 combines with J gene TRBJ2-5; TRBD2 matches 7 bases. Germline values: CDR1 SGHDN, CDR2 FVKESK. The CDR3 covers 20 residues. After removal of 0 bases from V and 2 bases from J, the junction contained 18 bases not matched to a gene. As DNA, the CDR3 is TGTGCCAGCAGCCAAGAGATTGGACTAGTCGGGAGGTCTCTGCAAGAGACCCAGTACTTC. Protein product: CASSQEIGLVGRSLQETQYF.

The V gene is TRBV7-6, the J gene TRBJ1-3; maybe TRBD1 (6 bases). Germline V gene lookup returns CDR1 SGHVS and CDR2 FNYEAQ. This CDR3 is built from 15 residues. V lost 1 base and J 4 bases, leaving 11 bases between the germline ends. The CDR3 loop is CASSLVGGSGNTIYF. The CDR3 DNA is TGTGCCAGCAGCTTAGTAGGGGGTTCCGGAAACACCATATATTTT.

This clone was recorded once. The chain uses TRBV18 and TRBJ1-5, with no clear D. V gave up 2 bases and J gave up 6 bases, with 11 bases separating them. Germline lookup yields CDR1 KGHSH and CDR2 LQKENI. The CDR3 sequence is 14 residues long. The DNA for the CDR3 is TGTGCCAGCTCACCATCCAGGCTGGGTCAGCCCCAGCATTTT. Translated: CASSPSRLGQPQHF.

The chain couples TRBV7-8 to TRBJ1-5; 9 bases are a match to TRBD1. CDR3 length: 14 amino acids. Germline CDR1 is SGHVS and CDR2 is FQNEAQ. Trimming at V came to 1 base and at J to 7 bases, leaving 2 bases not matched to a gene. This CDR3 is CASSLVTGGQPQHF. DNA of the CDR3: TGTGCCAGCAGCTTAGTGACAGGGGGGCAGCCCCAGCATTTT.

The sample holds a few counts of this clone. The chain combines TRBV19 with TRBJ2-7; 8 bases are a match to TRBD2. J was trimmed by 5 bases and V by 10 bases; bases with no gene match: 7. This CDR3 comprises 12 residues. Germline V lookup: CDR1 LNHDA, CDR2 SQIVND (reference sequence). In DNA, the CDR3 is TGTGCCACCCCGGGGGGGACGAACGAGCAGTACTTC. This codes for CATPGGTNEQYF.

This chain links TRBV7-7 with TRBJ2-1; 7 bases are shared with TRBD1. After removal of 0 bases from V and 5 bases from J, the junction contained 4 bases not matched to a gene. The length of the CDR3 is 15 residues. CDR1 and CDR2 (germline): SSHAT, FNYEAQ (reference sequence). CDR3 nucleotide sequence: TGTGCCAGCAGCTTAGCCACAGGGGTCCACAATGAGCAGTTCTTC. It is translated as CASSLATGVHNEQFF. The variable domain in full, completed from reference TRBV7-7 and TRBJ2-1, reads GAGVSQSPRYKVTKRGQDVTLRCDPISSHATLYWYQQALGQGPEFLTYFNYEAQPDKSGLPSDRFSAERPEGSISTLTIQRTEQRDSAMYRCASSLATGVHNEQFFGPGTRLTVL.

V gene TRBV13 combines with J gene TRBJ1-5; D is perhaps TRBD1 (5 bases). The ends were cut back, 4 bases at V and 6 bases at J, with 13 bases in the middle. The CDR3 is 14 residues long. Germline-derived CDR1 and CDR2 are PRHDT and FYEKMQ (reference sequence). CDR3 DNA sequence: TGTGCCAGCAGCTCTCAGGGATGGAGTCAGCCCCAGCATTTT. Translating it yields CASSSQGWSQPQHF. The variable domain in full, with the rest retrieved from reference TRBV13 and TRBJ1-5, is AAGVIQSPRHLIKEKRETATLKCYPIPRHDTVYWYQQGPGQDPQFLISFYEKMQSDKGSIPDRFSAQQFSDYHSELNMSSLELGDSALYFCASSSQGWSQPQHFGDGTRLSIL.

This chain links TRBV18 with TRBJ2-5; D call uncertain. CDR1 and CDR2 (germline): KGHSH, LQKENI. V shed 6 bases and J shed 5 bases, with 7 bases lying between them. The CDR3 runs 11 residues. CDR3 loop: CASSSPETQYF. The CDR3 nucleotides read TGTGCCAGCTCTTCCCCGGAGACCCAGTACTTC.

The rearrangement uses TRBV10-1 and TRBJ2-3, with 7 nucleotides matching TRBD2. The V segment lost 5 bases and the J segment 1 base; nucleotides outside the gene matches: 6. The CDR3 has 15 residues. Germline V gene data show CDR1 as WNHNN and CDR2 as SYGVQD (reference sequence). The CDR3 DNA reads as TGCGCCAGCAGTAAAAGGGGAGGGGGCACAGATACGCAGTATTTT. Protein product: CASSKRGGGTDTQYF.

The rearrangement links TRBV5-1 to TRBJ1-1; 7 nucleotides line up with TRBD1. The CDR3 totals 13 residues. V gave up 4 bases and J gave up 0 bases; unmatched junction bases: 0. Germline V CDR1 and CDR2: SGHRS, YFSETQ. Written as DNA, the CDR3 is TGCGCCAGCAGCGGGACAGTGAACACTGAAGCTTTCTTT. Protein: CASSGTVNTEAFF.

V gene TRBV9 combines with J gene TRBJ2-2; 7 nucleotides match TRBD2. CDR1 is SGDLS, CDR2 YYNGEE, per germline. Trimming at V came to 4 bases and at J to 4 bases, leaving 10 bases not matched to a gene. The CDR3 contains 16 residues. In nucleotides, the CDR3 is TGTGCCAGCAGCCCCTATGCGGGAGCCGGCACCGGGGAGCTGTTTTTT. Protein product: CASSPYAGAGTGELFF.

The chain recombines TRBV5-6 with TRBJ1-1, with 7 positions matching TRBD1. CDR3 length: 12 residues. CDR1 and CDR2 (germline): SGHDT, YYEEEE. After removal of 4 bases from V and 12 bases from J, the junction contained 9 bases not matched to a gene. The chain's CDR3 is CASSKGAGGTFF. In nucleotides, the CDR3 is TGTGCCAGCAGCAAGGGGGCCGGGGGCACTTTCTTT.

The chain combines TRBV6-1 with TRBJ2-3, with 9 positions matching TRBD2. The CDR3 has 13 amino acids. J was trimmed by 2 bases and V by 11 bases; bases with no gene match: 5. Per germline, CDR1 MNHNS and CDR2 SASEGT. The CDR3 sequence: CAGSGGLTDTQYF. CDR3 sequence (DNA): TGTGCCGGTAGCGGGGGCCTCACAGATACGCAGTATTTT.